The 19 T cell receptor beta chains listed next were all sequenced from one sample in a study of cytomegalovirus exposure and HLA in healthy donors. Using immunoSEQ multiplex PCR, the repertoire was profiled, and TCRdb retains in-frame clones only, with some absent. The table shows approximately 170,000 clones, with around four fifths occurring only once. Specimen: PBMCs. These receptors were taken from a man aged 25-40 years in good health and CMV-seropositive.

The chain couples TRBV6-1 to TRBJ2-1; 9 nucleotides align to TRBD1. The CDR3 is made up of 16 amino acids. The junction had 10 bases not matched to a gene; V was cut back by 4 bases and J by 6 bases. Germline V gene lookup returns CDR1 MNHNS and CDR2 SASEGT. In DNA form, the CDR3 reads TGTGCCAGCAGTGTCCGGGAACAGGGGGCTCTCAATGAGCAGTTCTTC. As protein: CASSVREQGALNEQFF.

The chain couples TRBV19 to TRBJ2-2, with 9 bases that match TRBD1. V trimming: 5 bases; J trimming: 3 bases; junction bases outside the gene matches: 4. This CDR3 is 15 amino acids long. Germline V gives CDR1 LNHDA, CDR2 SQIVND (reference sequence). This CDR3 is CASSDRGVDTGELFF. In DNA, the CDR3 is TGTGCCAGTAGTGACAGGGGGGTCGACACCGGGGAGCTGTTTTTT.

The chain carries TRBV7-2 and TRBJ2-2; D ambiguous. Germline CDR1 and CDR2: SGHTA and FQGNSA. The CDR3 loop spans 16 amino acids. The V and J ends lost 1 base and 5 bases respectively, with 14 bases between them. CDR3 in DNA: TGTGCCAGCAGCTTAGGTAACTCCCCGAGGACCGGGGAGCTGTTTTTT. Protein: CASSLGNSPRTGELFF.

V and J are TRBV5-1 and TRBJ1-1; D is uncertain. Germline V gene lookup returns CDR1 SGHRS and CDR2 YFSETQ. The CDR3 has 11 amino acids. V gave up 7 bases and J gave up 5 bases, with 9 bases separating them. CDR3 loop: CASGEETEAFF. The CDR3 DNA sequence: TGCGCCAGCGGGGAGGAGACTGAAGCTTTCTTT.

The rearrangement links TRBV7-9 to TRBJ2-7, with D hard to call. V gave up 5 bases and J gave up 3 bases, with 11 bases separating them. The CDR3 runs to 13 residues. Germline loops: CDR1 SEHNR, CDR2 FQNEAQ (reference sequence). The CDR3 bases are TGTGCCAGCAGCAGATCCTTTAGCTACGAGCAGTACTTC. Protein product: CASSRSFSYEQYF.

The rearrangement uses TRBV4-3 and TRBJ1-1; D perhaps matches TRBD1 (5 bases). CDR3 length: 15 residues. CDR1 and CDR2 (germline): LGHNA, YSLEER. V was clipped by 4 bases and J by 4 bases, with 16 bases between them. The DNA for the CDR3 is TGCGCCAGCAGCCTCCGAGGGACTGGGTCCACTGAAGCTTTCTTT. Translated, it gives CASSLRGTGSTEAFF.

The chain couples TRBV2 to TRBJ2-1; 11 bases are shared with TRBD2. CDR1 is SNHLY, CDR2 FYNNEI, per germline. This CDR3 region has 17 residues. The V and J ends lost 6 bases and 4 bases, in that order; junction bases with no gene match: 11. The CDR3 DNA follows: TGTGCCAGCAGCGGGACCTTTAGCGGGGGGGCATACAATGAGCAGTTCTTC. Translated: CASSGTFSGGAYNEQFF.

CDR3 coding DNA: TGTGCCAGCAGTGGTCTGACTAGGGGGACAGTCTTATACGAGCAGTACTTC. Translated, it gives CASSGLTRGTVLYEQYF. The gene calls are TRBV2 and TRBJ2-7; a weak D match, TRBD1 (7 bases). V was clipped by 4 bases and J by 4 bases, with 23 bases between them. The CDR3 consists of 17 residues. Germline CDR1 SNHLY, CDR2 FYNNEI.

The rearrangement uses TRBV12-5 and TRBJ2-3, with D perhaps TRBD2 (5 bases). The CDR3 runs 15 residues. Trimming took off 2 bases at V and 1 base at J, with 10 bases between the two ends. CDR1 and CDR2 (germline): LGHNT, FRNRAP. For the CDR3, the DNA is TGTGCTAGTGGTTTGCCCTGGACTCGCACAGATACGCAGTATTTT. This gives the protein CASGLPWTRTDTQYF.

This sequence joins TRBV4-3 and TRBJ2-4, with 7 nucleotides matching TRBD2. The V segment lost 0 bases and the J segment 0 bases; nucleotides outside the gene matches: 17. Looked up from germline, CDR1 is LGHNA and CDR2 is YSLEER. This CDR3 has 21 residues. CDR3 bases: TGCGCCAGCAGCCAAGATCTGGGACCCCGGGGGGTCAACATAGCCAAAAACATTCAGTACTTC. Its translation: CASSQDLGPRGVNIAKNIQYF.

The CDR3 region has the DNA TGTGCCAGCAGTCCCCGGACAGGGAACACCGGGGAGCTGTTTTTT. Translated, it gives CASSPRTGNTGELFF. The chain uses TRBV27 and TRBJ2-2; 7 bases are shared with TRBD1. In germline, CDR1 is MNHEY, CDR2 SMNVEV (reference sequence). V lost 5 bases and J lost 1; bases outside the gene matches: 4. This CDR3 is 15 amino acids long.

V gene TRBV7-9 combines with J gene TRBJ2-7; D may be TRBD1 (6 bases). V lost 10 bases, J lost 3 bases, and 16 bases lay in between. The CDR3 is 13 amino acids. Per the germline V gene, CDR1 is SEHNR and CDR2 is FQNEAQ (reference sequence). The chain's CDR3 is CATHLGTNYEQYF. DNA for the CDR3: TGTGCCACCCACTTAGGGACAAACTACGAGCAGTACTTC.

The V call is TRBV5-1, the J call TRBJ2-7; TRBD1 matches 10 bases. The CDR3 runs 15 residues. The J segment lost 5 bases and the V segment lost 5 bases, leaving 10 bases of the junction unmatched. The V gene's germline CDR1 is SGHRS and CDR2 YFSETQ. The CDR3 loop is CASSSEGQGFDEQYF. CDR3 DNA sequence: TGCGCCAGCAGTTCCGAGGGACAGGGGTTCGACGAGCAGTACTTC.

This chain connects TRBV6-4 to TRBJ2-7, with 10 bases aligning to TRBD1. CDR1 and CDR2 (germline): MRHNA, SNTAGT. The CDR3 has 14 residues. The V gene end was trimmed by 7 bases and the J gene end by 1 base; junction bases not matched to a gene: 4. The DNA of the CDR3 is TGTGCCAGCAAGCCGGGACAGGGGTCCTACGAGCAGTACTTC. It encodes CASKPGQGSYEQYF.

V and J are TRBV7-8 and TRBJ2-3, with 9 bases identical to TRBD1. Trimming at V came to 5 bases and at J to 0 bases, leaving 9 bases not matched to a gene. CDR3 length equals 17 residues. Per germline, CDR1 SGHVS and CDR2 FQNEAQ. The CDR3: CASSILGQGSSTDTQYF. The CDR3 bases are TGTGCCAGCAGCATATTGGGACAGGGATCTAGCACAGATACGCAGTATTTT.

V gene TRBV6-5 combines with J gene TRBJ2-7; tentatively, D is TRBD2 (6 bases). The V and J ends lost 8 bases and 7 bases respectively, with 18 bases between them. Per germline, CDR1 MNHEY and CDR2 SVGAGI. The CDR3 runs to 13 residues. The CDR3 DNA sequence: TGTGCCAGCCGACCGATGGGACTTACTGAGCAGTACTTC. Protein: CASRPMGLTEQYF.

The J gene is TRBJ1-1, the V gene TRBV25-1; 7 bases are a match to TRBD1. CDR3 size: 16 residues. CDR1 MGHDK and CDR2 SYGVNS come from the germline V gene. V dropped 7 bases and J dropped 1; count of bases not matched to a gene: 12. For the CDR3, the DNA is TGTGCCAGCACTCCCTTGACAGGGAAGGGGAACACTGAAGCTTTCTTT. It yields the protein CASTPLTGKGNTEAFF.

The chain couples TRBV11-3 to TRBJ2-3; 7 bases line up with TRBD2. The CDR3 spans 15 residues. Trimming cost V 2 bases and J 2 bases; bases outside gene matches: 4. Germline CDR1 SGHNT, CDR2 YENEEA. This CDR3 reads CASSLNGGSTDTQYF. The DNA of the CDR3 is TGTGCCAGCAGCTTAAACGGGGGGTCCACAGATACGCAGTATTTT.

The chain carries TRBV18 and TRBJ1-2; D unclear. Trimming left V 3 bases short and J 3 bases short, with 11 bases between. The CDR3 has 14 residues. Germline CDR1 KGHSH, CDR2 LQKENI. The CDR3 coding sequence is TGTGCCAGCTCACCCTTCGGGGTCGACTATGGCTACACCTTC. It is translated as CASSPFGVDYGYTF.